This entry is about one TCR beta chain. This clonotype came up many times. Its antigen target is currently unknown. Nothing much larger sits one base from this clone, and base qualities are not available. For sequencing, an Illumina HiSeq 2500 was employed. Quantitative 5'-RACE with molecular barcodes was the method used to prepare the TCR beta libraries. Concerning the study's data processing: A new computational method, built on a probabilistic model of VDJ rearrangement, was used to identify disease-linked TCR variants. The raw public reads went through TCRdb reprocessing: fastp at Q25, MiXCR clone calling, in-frame beta chains kept. Rows merge per CDR3 protein into single entries with the most common DNA and genes. TCRdb, rather than the study authors, made the V and J calls. A total of roughly 100,000 distinct CDR3 sequences appear in this sample, 8% to 10% of them only once. The ten largest clones capture nearly 10% of the sample.

The data originate from a study of CD8 T cells in ankylosing spondylitis (dated by TCRdb to between 2016 and 2019). Regarding the complete study: The study profiled T cell receptor beta repertoires in healthy donors and ankylosing spondylitis patients to find disease-linked TCR variants. The full study cohort comprised around 25 ankylosing spondylitis patients and 85 to 120 healthy donors. Peripheral blood samples were taken, and synovial fluid was additionally collected from ankylosing spondylitis patients.

The CDR3 measures 13 amino acids from cysteine to phenylalanine. The entry retains the CDR3 DNA only, 39 bases that are in frame from base 1. The V end gives up 4 bases and the J end 9 bases, leaving 6 bases in the junction not matched to a gene. For CDR1 and CDR2, the germline V gene lists ENHRY and SYGVKD. General study outcomes and caveats: The disease-linked clones were reported to be significantly enriched in matched synovial fluid samples from ankylosing spondylitis patients. The disease-linked clones had a CD8+ phenotype and were found at relatively low frequencies in peripheral blood. Some motif variants were previously reported in synovial fluid and blood of reactive arthritis patients, suggesting common disease-initiation mechanisms. Blood from ankylosing spondylitis patients appeared to be characterized by a TCR beta motif made up of under 10 highly homologous amino acid variants.

The TCR sequence derives from a male donor with ankylosing spondylitis or in good health (not recorded which). The chain employs TRBV10-3 and TRBJ1-1; the junction holds 9 bases that match TRBD1. The sample taken for sequencing was blood, either unsorted or a sorted T cell fraction (not recorded which). The CDR3 loop reads CAISGGTGMKAFF. The DNA sequence reads TGTGCCATCAGTGGGGGGACAGGGATGAAAGCTTTCTTT.